This T cell receptor beta chain is from a study of T-cell reconstitution after alpha-beta-depleted transplantation in children. Study-wide results and caveats: There were some patients whose high TCRbeta diversity at day 60 came from surviving recipient T cells and thymic progenitors. Most T-cell counts and diversity one year after the transplant came from T cells that were newly produced. Several hundred rapidly expanded clones from non-depleted graft cells reportedly supplied alpha-beta T cells about two months post-transplant.

CDR1 is MNHEY, CDR2 SMNVEV, per germline (reference sequence). The V and J ends lost 6 bases and 0 bases respectively, with 6 bases between them. This CDR3 is 13 amino acids long. With respect to this clonotype: Its antigen is unknown.

The TCRbeta library incorporated unique molecular identifiers. TCRdb re-called the PCR reads through MiXCR, storing one row per CDR3 protein. The table lists about 120,000 distinct CDR3 sequences, 20% to 25% of them singletons. The sequenced sample was PBMCs, mostly from graft donor cells, obtained 180 days after TCRalphabeta/CD19-depleted stem cell transplant. The receptor was isolated from a male patient between 2 and 10 years old who had a stem cell transplant for chronic granulomatous disease, so the T cells may come from the graft donor. The rearrangement joins TRBV27 to TRBJ1-3; D uncertain. CDR3: CASRPASGNTIYF. CDR3 sequence (DNA): TGTGCCAGCAGGCCGGCCTCTGGAAACACCATATATTTT.